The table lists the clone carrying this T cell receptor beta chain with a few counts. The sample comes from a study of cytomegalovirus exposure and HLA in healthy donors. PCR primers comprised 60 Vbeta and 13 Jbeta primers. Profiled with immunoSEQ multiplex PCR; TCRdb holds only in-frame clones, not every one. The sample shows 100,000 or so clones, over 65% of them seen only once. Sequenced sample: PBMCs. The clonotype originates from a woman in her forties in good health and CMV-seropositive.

The CDR3 nucleotides read TGTGCCAGCAGCCCGTTCTACTACTTGGGACAGGGGGCGTCTGACACTGAAGCTTTCTTT. This codes for CASSPFYYLGQGASDTEAFF. This chain links TRBV5-5 with TRBJ1-1; 12 positions match TRBD1. V was clipped by 4 bases and J by 3 bases; unmatched bases: 19. The length of the CDR3 is 20 residues. Germline assignment: CDR1 SGHKS and CDR2 YYEKEE (reference sequence).